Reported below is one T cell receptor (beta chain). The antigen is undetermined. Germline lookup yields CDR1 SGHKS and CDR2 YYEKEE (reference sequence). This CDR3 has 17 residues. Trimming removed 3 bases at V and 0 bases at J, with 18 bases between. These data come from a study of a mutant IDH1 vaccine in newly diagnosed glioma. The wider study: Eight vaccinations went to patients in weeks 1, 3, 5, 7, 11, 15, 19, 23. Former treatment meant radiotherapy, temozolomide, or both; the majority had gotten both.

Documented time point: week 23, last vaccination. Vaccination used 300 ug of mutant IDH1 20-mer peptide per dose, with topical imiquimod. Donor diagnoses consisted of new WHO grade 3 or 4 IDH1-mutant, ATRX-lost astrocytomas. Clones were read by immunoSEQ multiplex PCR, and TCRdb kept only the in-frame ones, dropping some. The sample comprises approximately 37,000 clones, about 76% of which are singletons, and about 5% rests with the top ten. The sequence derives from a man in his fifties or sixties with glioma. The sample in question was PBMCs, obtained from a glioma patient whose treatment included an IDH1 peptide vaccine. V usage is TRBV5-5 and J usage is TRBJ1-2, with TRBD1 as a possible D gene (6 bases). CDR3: CASSSSPGEGANYGYTF. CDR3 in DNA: TGTGCCAGCAGCTCCTCTCCAGGCGAGGGGGCTAACTATGGCTACACCTTC.